This T cell receptor (beta chain) was retrieved from a study of blood T cells in healthy people across ages. V dropped 5 bases and J dropped 2 bases, with 12 bases sitting between them. Germline values: CDR1 LGHDT, CDR2 YNNKEL (reference sequence). There are 15 residues in the CDR3. Findings of the study overall: Total diversity from one million sequenced T cells was likely underestimated. Older age went with lower TCR beta diversity per million T cells, in a roughly linear way.

For this clonotype: Its matching antigen is unknown.

Combining a sample-barcoded 5' primer with a J-beta primer mix, a second PCR ran for roughly 7 to 11 cycles. TCRdb re-called the 5' RACE reads with MiXCR, one entry per CDR3 protein. This sample has roughly 730,000 distinct CDR3 sequences, with roughly three fifths found just once. This receptor was taken from a man aged 35-49 years in good health. Input material: blood. This chain joins TRBV3-1 and TRBJ2-2; the D is unclear. This CDR3 is CASSRQEINTGELFF. CDR3 nucleotides: TGTGCCAGCAGCAGACAAGAAATCAACACCGGGGAGCTGTTTTTT. Based on the CDR3 plus reference TRBV3-1 and TRBJ2-2, the full variable domain is DTAVSQTPKYLVTQMGNDKSIKCEQNLGHDTMYWYKQDSKKFLKIMFSYNNKELIINETVPNRFSPKSPDKAHLNLHINSLELGDSAVYFCASSRQEINTGELFFGEGSRLTVL.